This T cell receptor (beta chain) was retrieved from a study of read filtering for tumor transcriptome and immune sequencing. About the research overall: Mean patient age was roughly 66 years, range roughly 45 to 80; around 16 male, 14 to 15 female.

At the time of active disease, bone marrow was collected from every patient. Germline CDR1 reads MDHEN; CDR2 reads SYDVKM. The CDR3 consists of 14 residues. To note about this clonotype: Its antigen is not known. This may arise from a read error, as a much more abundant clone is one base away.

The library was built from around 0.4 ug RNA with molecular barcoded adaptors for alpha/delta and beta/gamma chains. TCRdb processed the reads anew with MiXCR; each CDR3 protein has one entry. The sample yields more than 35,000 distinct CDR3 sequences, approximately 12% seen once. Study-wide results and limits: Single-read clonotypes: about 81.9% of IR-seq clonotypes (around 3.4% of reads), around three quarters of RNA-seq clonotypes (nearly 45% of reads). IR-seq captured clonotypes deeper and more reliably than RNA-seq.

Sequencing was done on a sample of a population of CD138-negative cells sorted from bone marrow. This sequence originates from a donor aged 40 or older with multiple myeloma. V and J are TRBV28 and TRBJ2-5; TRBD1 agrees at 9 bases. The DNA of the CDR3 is TGTGCCGGCAGTAAACAGGGGGCTCAAGAGACCCAGTACTTC. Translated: CAGSKQGAQETQYF.